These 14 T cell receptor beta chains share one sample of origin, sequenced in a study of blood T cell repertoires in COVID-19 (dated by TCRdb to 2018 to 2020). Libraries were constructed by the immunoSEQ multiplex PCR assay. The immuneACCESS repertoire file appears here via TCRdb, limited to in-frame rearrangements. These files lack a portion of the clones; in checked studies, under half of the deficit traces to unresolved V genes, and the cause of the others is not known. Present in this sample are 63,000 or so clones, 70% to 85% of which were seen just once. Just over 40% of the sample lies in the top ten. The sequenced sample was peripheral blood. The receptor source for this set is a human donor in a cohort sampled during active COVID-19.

DNA for the CDR3: TGCGCCAGCACCTCAAACAACTATCCGGGCGAGCAGTACTTC. It translates to CASTSNNYPGEQYF. The chain joins TRBV5-1 to TRBJ2-7; D is ambiguous. The CDR3 totals 14 residues. From germline, CDR1 is SGHRS and CDR2 YFSETQ. The ends were cut back, 6 bases at V and 6 bases at J, with 19 bases in the middle.

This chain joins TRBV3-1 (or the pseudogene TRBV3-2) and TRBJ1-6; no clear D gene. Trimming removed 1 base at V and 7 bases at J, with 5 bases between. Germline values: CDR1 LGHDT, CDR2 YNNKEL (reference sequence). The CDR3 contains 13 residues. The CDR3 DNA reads TGTGCCAGCAGCCAAGTAGAAAATTCACCCCTCCACTTT. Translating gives CASSQVENSPLHF.

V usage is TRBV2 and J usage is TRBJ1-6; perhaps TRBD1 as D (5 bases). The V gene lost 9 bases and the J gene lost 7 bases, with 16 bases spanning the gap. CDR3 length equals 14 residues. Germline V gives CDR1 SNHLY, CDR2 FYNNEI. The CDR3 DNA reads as TGTGCCAGTGAGGTTCAGGGTTTGAATTCACCCCTCCACTTT. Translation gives CASEVQGLNSPLHF. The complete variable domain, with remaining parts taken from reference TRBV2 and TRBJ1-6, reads EPEVTQTPSHQVTQMGQEVILRCVPISNHLYFYWYRQILGQKVEFLVSFYNNEISEKSEIFDDQFSVERPDGSNFTLKIRSTKLEDSAMYFCASEVQGLNSPLHFGNGTRLTVT.

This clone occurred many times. The CDR3 bases are TGCGCCAGCAGCCAAGGAACAGGGCCCGAGCAGTACTTC. Residues: CASSQGTGPEQYF. J is TRBJ2-7 and V is TRBV4-1; D perhaps matches TRBD1 (6 bases). The germline V gene has CDR1 MGHRA and CDR2 YSYEKL. The CDR3 totals 13 residues. V gave up 1 base and J gave up 6 bases, with 10 bases separating them.

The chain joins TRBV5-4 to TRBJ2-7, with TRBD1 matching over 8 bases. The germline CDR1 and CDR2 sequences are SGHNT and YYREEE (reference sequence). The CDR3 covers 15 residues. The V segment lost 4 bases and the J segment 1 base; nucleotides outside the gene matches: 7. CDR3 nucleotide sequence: TGTGCCAGCAGCATTTCCGGGACAGGTTCCTACGAGCAGTACTTC. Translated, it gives CASSISGTGSYEQYF.

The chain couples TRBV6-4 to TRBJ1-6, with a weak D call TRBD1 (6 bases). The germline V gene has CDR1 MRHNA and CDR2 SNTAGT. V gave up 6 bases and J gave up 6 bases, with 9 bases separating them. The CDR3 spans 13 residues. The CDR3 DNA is TGTGCCAGCAGCACAGGGATTAATTCACCCCTCCACTTT. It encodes CASSTGINSPLHF.

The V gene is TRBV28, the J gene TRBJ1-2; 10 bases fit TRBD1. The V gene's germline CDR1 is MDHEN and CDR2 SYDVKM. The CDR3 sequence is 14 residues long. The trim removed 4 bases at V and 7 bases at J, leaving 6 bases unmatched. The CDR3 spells CASSSGTGVSGYTF. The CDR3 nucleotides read TGTGCCAGCAGTTCCGGGACAGGGGTATCTGGCTACACCTTC.

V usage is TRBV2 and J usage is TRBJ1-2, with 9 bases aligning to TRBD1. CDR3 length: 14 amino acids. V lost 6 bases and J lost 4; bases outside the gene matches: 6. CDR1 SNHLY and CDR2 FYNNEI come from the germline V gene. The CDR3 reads CASRKQGASYGYTF. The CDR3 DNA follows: TGTGCCAGCAGGAAACAGGGGGCGAGCTATGGCTACACCTTC.

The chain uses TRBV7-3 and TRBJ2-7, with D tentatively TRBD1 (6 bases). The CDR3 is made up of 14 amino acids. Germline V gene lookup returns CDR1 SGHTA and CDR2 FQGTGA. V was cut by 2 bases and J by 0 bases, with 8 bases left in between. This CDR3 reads CASSLQGSSYEQYF. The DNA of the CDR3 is TGTGCCAGCAGCTTACAGGGGTCCTCCTACGAGCAGTACTTC.

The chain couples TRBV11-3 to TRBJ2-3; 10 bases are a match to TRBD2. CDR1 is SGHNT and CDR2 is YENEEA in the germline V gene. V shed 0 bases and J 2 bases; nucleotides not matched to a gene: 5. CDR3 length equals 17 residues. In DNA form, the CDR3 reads TGTGCCAGCAGCTTAGATCATAGCGGGGGGCTCACAGATACGCAGTATTTT. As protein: CASSLDHSGGLTDTQYF.

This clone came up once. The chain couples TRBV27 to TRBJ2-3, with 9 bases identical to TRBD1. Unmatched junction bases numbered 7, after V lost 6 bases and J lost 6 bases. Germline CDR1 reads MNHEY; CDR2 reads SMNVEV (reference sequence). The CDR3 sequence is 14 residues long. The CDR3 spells CASSITGGRDTQYF. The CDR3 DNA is TGTGCCAGCAGCATAACAGGGGGCAGGGATACGCAGTATTTT.

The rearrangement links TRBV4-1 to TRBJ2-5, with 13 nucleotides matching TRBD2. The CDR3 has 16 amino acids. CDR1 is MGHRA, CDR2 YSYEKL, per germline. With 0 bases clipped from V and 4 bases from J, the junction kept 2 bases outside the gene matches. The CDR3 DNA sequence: TGCGCCAGCAGCCAAGACGGGACTAGCGGGGCAGAGACCCAGTACTTC. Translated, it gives CASSQDGTSGAETQYF.

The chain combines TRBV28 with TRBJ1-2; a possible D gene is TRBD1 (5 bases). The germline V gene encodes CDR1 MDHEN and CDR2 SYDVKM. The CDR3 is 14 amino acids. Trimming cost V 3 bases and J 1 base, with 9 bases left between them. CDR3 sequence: CASSLGGDNYGYTF. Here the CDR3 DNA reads TGTGCCAGCAGTTTGGGGGGAGATAACTATGGCTACACCTTC.

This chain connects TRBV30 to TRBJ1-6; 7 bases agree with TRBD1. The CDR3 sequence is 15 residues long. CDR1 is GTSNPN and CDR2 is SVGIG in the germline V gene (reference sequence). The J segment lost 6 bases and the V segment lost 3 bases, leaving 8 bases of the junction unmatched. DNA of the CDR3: TGTGCCTGGAGCCCAAACAGGGGTGGTAATTCACCCCTCCACTTT. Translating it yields CAWSPNRGGNSPLHF.